This entry lists 15 T cell receptor beta chains sequenced from one sample in a study of regulatory T cells in long-lasting Graves disease (dated by TCRdb to the early 2020s). Read against the paper, the sample's time point label means: persistent/refractory GD, antithyroid drugs over 5 years with positive TRAb. For both TCR sequencing and RNA sequencing, RNA was extracted from PBMCs in TRIzol. The method was multiplex PCR. Sequencing instrument: Illumina HiSeq 4000. TCR beta libraries were built with iRepertoire HTBI primers and Arm-PCR amplification of CDR3 regions. TCRdb itself trimmed the public reads at Q25 with fastp, ran MiXCR and retained productive beta chains. Each record represents a unique CDR3 protein, reported with the most common genes and DNA among its rows. The table for this sample lists roughly 430,000 distinct CDR3 sequences; over 20% of them were counted only once. The ten largest account for approximately 14% of the sample.

The source was peripheral blood mononuclear cells (PBMCs), collected when the disease was refractory, from a patient treated with antithyroid drugs. These receptors originate from a female donor with Graves disease.

This clonotype came up many times. The V call is TRBV2, the J call TRBJ2-2, with a tentative D call TRBD2 (6 bases). Between the trimmed V and J ends, which lost 5 bases and 13 bases, there was a span of 14 bases. This CDR3 has 12 residues. Germline values: CDR1 SNHLY, CDR2 FYNNEI. CDR3 bases: TGTGCCAGCAGTCTCGCGGAAGCGGGGCTGTTTTTT. It specifies CASSLAEAGLFF.

This clonotype was recorded many times. This chain uses TRBV28 with TRBJ1-1, with D tentatively TRBD1 (6 bases). Germline lookup yields CDR1 MDHEN and CDR2 SYDVKM. V lost 4 bases, J lost 2 bases, and 8 bases lay in between. The CDR3 length is 13 residues. CDR3 residues: CASSSGANTEAFF. The DNA of the CDR3 is TGTGCCAGCAGTTCAGGGGCCAACACTGAAGCTTTCTTT.

This clonotype has just a few counts. The rearrangement links TRBV5-4 to TRBJ1-2; tentative D call: TRBD1 (6 bases). The CDR3 extends over 14 amino acids. The V gene lost 4 bases and the J gene lost 7 bases, with 17 bases spanning the gap. In germline, CDR1 is SGHNT, CDR2 YYREEE (reference sequence). DNA of the CDR3: TGTGCCAGCAGCGTGACAGGAACGAGGGGTGGCTACACCTTC. The encoded protein is CASSVTGTRGGYTF.

This sequence joins TRBV4-1 and TRBJ1-5; 9 bases are shared with TRBD1. The germline V gene encodes CDR1 MGHRA and CDR2 YSYEKL. CDR3 length equals 18 residues. With 1 base clipped from V and 0 bases from J, the junction kept 7 bases outside the gene matches. Here the CDR3 DNA reads TGCGCCAGCAGCCAAGTCCGGACAGGGGATATTAGCAATCAGCCCCAGCATTTT. Residues: CASSQVRTGDISNQPQHF.

The gene calls are TRBV20-1 and TRBJ2-1, with D possibly being TRBD1 or TRBD2 (5 bases each). The CDR3 length is 13 residues. Germline V gene lookup returns CDR1 DFQATT and CDR2 SNEGSKA (reference sequence). Trimming took off 6 bases at V and 3 bases at J, with 12 bases between the two ends. The CDR3 region is CSALGTNYNEQFF. As DNA, the CDR3 is TGCAGTGCCCTAGGGACGAACTACAATGAGCAGTTCTTC.

In its sample, this clonotype was seen a few times. The chain is built from TRBV29-1 and TRBJ2-6; D is possibly TRBD1 (6 bases). The CDR3 is made up of 15 amino acids. V lost 2 bases and J 4 bases, leaving 12 bases between the germline ends. CDR1 is SQVTM, CDR2 ANQGSEA, per germline. As DNA, the CDR3 is TGCAGCGTTGAAACTGAGGGGGAAGGGGCCAACGTCCTGACTTTC. This translates into CSVETEGEGANVLTF.

This clonotype was counted many times. The chain employs TRBV9 and TRBJ1-2; the D gene is possibly TRBD1 (5 bases). V lost 3 bases, J lost 4 bases, and 7 bases lay in between. The V gene's germline CDR1 is SGDLS and CDR2 YYNGEE. This CDR3 contains 12 residues. This chain's CDR3 is CASSGQSYGYTF. The CDR3 DNA follows: TGTGCCAGCAGCGGACAGAGCTATGGCTACACCTTC. Variable domain in full (rest from reference TRBV9 and TRBJ1-2): DSGVTQTPKHLITATGQRVTLRCSPRSGDLSVYWYQQSLDQGLQFLIQYYNGEERAKGNILERFSAQQFPDLHSELNLSSLELGDSALYFCASSGQSYGYTFGSGTRLTVV.

This clonotype appeared many times. V gene TRBV6-5 combines with J gene TRBJ2-7; the D is unclear. Germline assignment: CDR1 MNHEY and CDR2 SVGAGI. The V gene lost 4 bases and the J gene lost 6 bases, with 13 bases spanning the gap. There are 13 residues in the CDR3. CDR3 sequence reads: CASSSMHLGEQYF. The DNA of the CDR3 is TGTGCCAGCAGTTCGATGCATCTCGGCGAGCAGTACTTC.

This clonotype was detected ten times or more. The chain has TRBV6-1 and TRBJ2-1, with 10 bases lining up with TRBD2. CDR3 size: 14 residues. Germline V lookup: CDR1 MNHNS, CDR2 SASEGT. V gave up 7 bases and J gave up 8 bases; unmatched junction bases: 8. CDR3 in amino acids: CASNLAGDKDEQFF. The CDR3 DNA follows: TGTGCCAGCAACCTAGCGGGAGACAAGGATGAGCAGTTCTTC.

The V gene is TRBV20-1, the J gene TRBJ2-7; 12 bases align to TRBD2. After removal of 3 bases from V and 4 bases from J, the junction contained 4 bases not matched to a gene. The germline V gene has CDR1 DFQATT and CDR2 SNEGSKA (reference sequence). There are 14 residues in the CDR3. The CDR3 nucleotides read TGCAGTGCTAGGCTAGCGGGAGGGCCGTACGAGCAGTACTTC. It translates to CSARLAGGPYEQYF.

Ten or more counts support this clonotype. This rearrangement joins TRBV20-1 to TRBJ2-7; D tentatively reads TRBD1 or TRBD2 (5 bases each). Germline CDR1 DFQATT, CDR2 SNEGSKA (reference sequence). The ends were cut back, 6 bases at V and 3 bases at J, with 18 bases in the middle. The CDR3 length is 14 residues. The CDR3 protein is CSAAGTYAVYEQYF. In DNA form, the CDR3 reads TGCAGTGCCGCCGGGACCTACGCCGTCTACGAGCAGTACTTC.

Notes on this clonotype: This may come from a read error, since a much larger clone is one base off. V is TRBV10-3 and J is TRBJ1-1, with TRBD1 as a possible D gene (6 bases). Germline-derived CDR1 and CDR2 are ENHRY and SYGVKD. The CDR3 totals 15 residues. V was cut by 4 bases and J by 3 bases, with 15 bases left in between. CDR3 protein: CAISGSGAMDTEAFF. The DNA of the CDR3 is TGTGCCATCAGTGGGTCAGGGGCTATGGACACTGAAGCTTTCTTT.

Note on this clonotype: This may arise from a read error, as a much more abundant clone is one base away. The rearrangement uses TRBV7-9 and TRBJ1-5; tentatively, D is TRBD1 (6 bases). Germline CDR1 and CDR2: SEHNR and FQNEAQ (reference sequence). Trimming pared 5 bases from V and 5 bases from J, leaving 13 bases between. This CDR3 region has 14 residues. As DNA, the CDR3 is TGTGCCAGCAGCCGAGACAGGAACGATCAGCCCCAGCATTTT. The encoded protein is CASSRDRNDQPQHF.

The rearrangement uses TRBV29-1 and TRBJ2-3; 13 nucleotides line up with TRBD2. The junction had 2 bases not matched to a gene; V was cut back by 7 bases and J by 4 bases. Germline V lookup: CDR1 SQVTM, CDR2 ANQGSEA. This CDR3 contains 13 residues. CDR3 sequence: CSGGLAGADTQYF. CDR3 bases: TGCAGCGGCGGACTAGCGGGAGCAGATACGCAGTATTTT.

This clonotype was recorded many times. The V call is TRBV28, the J call TRBJ2-3; TRBD2 matches at 10 bases. Germline trimming cut 4 bases from V and 3 bases from J; bases unmatched to any gene: 10. The CDR3 spans 17 residues. Germline V lookup: CDR1 MDHEN, CDR2 SYDVKM. CDR3 nucleotides: TGTGCCAGCAGTTATCTTCTAGCGGGAGTTCGGACAGATACGCAGTATTTT. It is translated as CASSYLLAGVRTDTQYF.